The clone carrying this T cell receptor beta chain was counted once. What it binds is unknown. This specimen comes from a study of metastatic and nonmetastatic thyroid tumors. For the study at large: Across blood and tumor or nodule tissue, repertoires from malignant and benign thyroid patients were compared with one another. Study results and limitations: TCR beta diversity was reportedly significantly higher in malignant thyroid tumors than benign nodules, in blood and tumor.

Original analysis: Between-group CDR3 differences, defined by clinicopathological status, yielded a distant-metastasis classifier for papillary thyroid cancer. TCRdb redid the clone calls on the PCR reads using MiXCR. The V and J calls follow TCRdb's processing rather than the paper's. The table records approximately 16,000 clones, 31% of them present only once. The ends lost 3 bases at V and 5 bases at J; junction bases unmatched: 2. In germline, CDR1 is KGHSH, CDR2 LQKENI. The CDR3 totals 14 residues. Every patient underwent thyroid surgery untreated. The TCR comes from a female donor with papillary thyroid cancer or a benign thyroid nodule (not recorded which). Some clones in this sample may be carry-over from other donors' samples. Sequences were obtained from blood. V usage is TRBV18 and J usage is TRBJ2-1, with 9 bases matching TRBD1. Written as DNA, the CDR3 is TGTGCCAGCTCACCGCGGGACAGGGACAATGAGCAGTTCTTC. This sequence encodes CASSPRDRDNEQFF. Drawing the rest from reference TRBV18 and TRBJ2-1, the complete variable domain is NAGVMQNPRHLVRRRGQEARLRCSPMKGHSHVYWYRQLPEEGLKFMVYLQKENIIDESGMPKERFSAEFPKEGPSILRIQQVVRGDSAAYFCASSPRDRDNEQFFGPGTRLTVL.